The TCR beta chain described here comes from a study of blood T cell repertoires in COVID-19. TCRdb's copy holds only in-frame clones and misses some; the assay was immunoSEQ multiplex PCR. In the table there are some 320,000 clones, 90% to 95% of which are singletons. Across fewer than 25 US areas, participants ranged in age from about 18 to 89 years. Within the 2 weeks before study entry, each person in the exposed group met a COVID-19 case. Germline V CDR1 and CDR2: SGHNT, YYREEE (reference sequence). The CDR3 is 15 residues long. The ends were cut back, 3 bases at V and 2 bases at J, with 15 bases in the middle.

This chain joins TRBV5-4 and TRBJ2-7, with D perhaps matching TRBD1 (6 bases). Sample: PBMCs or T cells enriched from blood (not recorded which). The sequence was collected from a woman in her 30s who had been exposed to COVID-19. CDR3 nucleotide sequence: TGTGCCAGCAGCTCCCCCCGGGACACTACCTACGAGCAGTACTTC. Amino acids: CASSSPRDTTYEQYF.